This record looks at one TCR beta chain sequence and its context. The antigen remains undetermined. Cultured CD4+ T cell DNA underwent sequencing with the Oncomine TCR Beta short-read assay. TCRdb itself ran the PCR reads through MiXCR, one entry per CDR3 protein. This sample carries approximately 18,000 distinct CDR3 sequences, approximately 50% of them seen once, and the ten largest clones take 16%. Treatment reported: 10-day PBMC culture with coronavirus spike peptide pools or control peptides (ViraFEST assay). This sample is part of a study of vaccination and CD4 T cells after COVID-19. Trimming pared 7 bases from V and 1 base from J, leaving 28 bases between. This CDR3 comprises 19 residues. In germline, CDR1 is WNHNN, CDR2 SYGVQD (reference sequence).

The source is a human donor who had recovered from COVID-19. J is TRBJ2-5 and V is TRBV10-1, with D perhaps matching TRBD1 or TRBD2 (7 bases each). Input material: CD4+ T cells from blood, cultured in vitro. The CDR3 bases are TGCGCCAGCACTCTCCCCAGGGGGGGCGTCGGCTCGCCCCAAGAGACCCAGTACTTC. Its protein is CASTLPRGGVGSPQETQYF.